A single sample is the source of the 27 T cell receptor beta chains below, sequenced in a study of STAT5B mutations in CD4+ large granular lymphocyte leukemia. Clones were read by immunoSEQ multiplex PCR, and TCRdb kept only the in-frame ones, dropping some. The sample gives about 28,000 clones, more than 65% of which show up once; about 6% is in the top ten. Sequencing was carried out using CD4+ T cells from blood buffy coats. The receptors here all came from a human donor in good health.

V and J are TRBV18 and TRBJ1-6, with 9 bases lining up with TRBD1. V dropped 6 bases and J dropped 7; count of bases not matched to a gene: 7. CDR1 KGHSH and CDR2 LQKENI come from the germline V gene. This CDR3 contains 15 residues. CDR3 sequence: CASSPTGQGNSPLHF. The CDR3 DNA follows: TGTGCCAGCTCGCCGACCGGACAGGGGAATTCACCCCTCCACTTT. The full variable domain, completed using reference TRBV18 and TRBJ1-6, is NAGVMQNPRHLVRRRGQEARLRCSPMKGHSHVYWYRQLPEEGLKFMVYLQKENIIDESGMPKERFSAEFPKEGPSILRIQQVVRGDSAAYFCASSPTGQGNSPLHFGNGTRLTVT.

The CDR3 loop reads CASSLAPRGAGNTIYF. CDR3 DNA sequence: TGTGCCAGCAGCTTAGCGCCCAGGGGTGCTGGAAACACCATATATTTT. The chain recombines TRBV7-2 with TRBJ1-3, with D possibly matching TRBD1 (6 bases). The CDR3 extends over 16 amino acids. The germline gives CDR1 SGHTA, CDR2 FQGNSA. Trimming cost V 0 bases and J 2 bases, with 11 bases left between them.

The chain links TRBV6-6 to TRBJ1-2; TRBD1 might be the D (6 bases). V was shortened by 5 bases and J by 2 bases, with 15 bases between the two germline ends. The CDR3 covers 15 residues. Germline CDR1 is MNHNY and CDR2 is SVGAGI (reference sequence). In DNA form, the CDR3 reads TGTGCCAGCAGTCCCCGGACAGCAAGAAACTATGGCTACACCTTC. It translates to CASSPRTARNYGYTF.

The chain is built from TRBV19 and TRBJ2-1; the D gene could be TRBD1 or TRBD2 (6 bases each). V gave up 0 bases and J gave up 3 bases, with 15 bases separating them. This CDR3 is 17 amino acids long. Germline V gives CDR1 LNHDA, CDR2 SQIVND (reference sequence). The CDR3: CASSIDLGGHNYNEQFF. CDR3 DNA sequence: TGTGCCAGTAGTATAGATCTGGGGGGCCACAACTACAATGAGCAGTTCTTC.

The CDR3 loop reads CASSLALGQETQYF. CDR3 DNA sequence: TGTGCCAGCAGCTTAGCGCTGGGACAAGAGACCCAGTACTTC. The chain links TRBV7-8 to TRBJ2-5; D gene unclear. Looked up from germline, CDR1 is SGHVS and CDR2 is FQNEAQ. Deletions cut 0 bases from V and 2 bases from J, with 7 bases between. The CDR3 covers 14 residues. The full variable domain, completed using reference TRBV7-8 and TRBJ2-5, is GAGVSQSPRYKVAKRGQDVALRCDPISGHVSLFWYQQALGQGPEFLTYFQNEAQLDKSGLPSDRFFAERPEGSVSTLKIQRTQQEDSAVYLCASSLALGQETQYFGPGTRLLVL.

V is TRBV4-1 and J is TRBJ1-2, with a tentative D call TRBD1 (5 bases). CDR3 length: 14 residues. Looked up from germline, CDR1 is MGHRA and CDR2 is YSYEKL. Trimming stripped 0 bases from V and 4 bases from J, with 9 bases between. As DNA, the CDR3 is TGCGCCAGCAGCCAAGACGCAGGGCGCTATGGCTACACCTTC. This codes for CASSQDAGRYGYTF.

The chain is built from TRBV7-2 and TRBJ2-7; D not resolved. Germline values: CDR1 SGHTA, CDR2 FQGNSA. Trimming removed 3 bases from V and 2 bases from J, with 11 bases in between. The CDR3 contains 14 residues. In DNA, the CDR3 is TGTGCCAGCAGCTTCGGGTTAAGGCCCTACGAGCAGTACTTC. Encoded protein: CASSFGLRPYEQYF.

The gene calls are TRBV29-1 and TRBJ1-1, with 11 bases fitting TRBD1. The CDR3 extends over 14 amino acids. V was clipped by 6 bases and J by 1 base; unmatched bases: 4. Germline V lookup: CDR1 SQVTM, CDR2 ANQGSEA. The CDR3 sequence is CSVADRGRNTEAFF. In DNA, the CDR3 is TGCAGCGTAGCGGACAGGGGGCGGAACACTGAAGCTTTCTTT.

This clone is a singleton in its sample. The rearrangement links TRBV15 to TRBJ1-2; D ambiguous. Trimming cost V 0 bases and J 2 bases, with 10 bases left between them. This CDR3 spans 15 amino acids. Germline values: CDR1 LNHNV, CDR2 YYDKDF (reference sequence). CDR3 amino acids: CATSRDVQGNYGYTF. The CDR3 DNA reads TGTGCCACCAGCAGAGATGTCCAAGGAAACTATGGCTACACCTTC.

The chain joins TRBV14 to TRBJ1-2; no definite D call. Per germline, CDR1 SGHDN and CDR2 FVKESK. This CDR3 has 12 residues. V was cut by 2 bases and J by 9 bases, with 10 bases left in between. CDR3 amino acids: CASSQSRTSYTF. For the CDR3, the DNA is TGTGCCAGCAGCCAATCGAGGACTAGCTACACCTTC.

The rearrangement joins TRBV10-2 to TRBJ1-5; D not resolved. Trimming left V 2 bases short and J 0 bases short, with 2 bases between. CDR3 length: 13 amino acids. Germline V lookup: CDR1 WSHSY, CDR2 SAAADI. The DNA of the CDR3 is TGCGCCAGCAGTGAGAATAGCAATCAGCCCCAGCATTTT. Protein sequence: CASSENSNQPQHF.

The gene calls are TRBV29-1 and TRBJ1-1; D not resolved. V shed 5 bases and J shed 3 bases, with 16 bases lying between them. The germline V gene encodes CDR1 SQVTM and CDR2 ANQGSEA. The CDR3 covers 14 residues. CDR3 residues: CSVSDSGIDTEAFF. The CDR3 bases are TGCAGCGTTTCGGACTCGGGTATCGACACTGAAGCTTTCTTT.

This chain connects TRBV6-5 to TRBJ2-7; TRBD2 matches at 9 bases. The CDR3 spans 14 residues. V lost 5 bases and J lost 3; bases outside the gene matches: 5. CDR1 is MNHEY, CDR2 SVGAGI, per germline. CDR3 protein: CASSVAGALYEQYF. CDR3 coding DNA: TGTGCCAGCAGTGTAGCGGGGGCCCTCTACGAGCAGTACTTC.

In DNA, the CDR3 is TGCGCCAGCAGCTCCGTATTATCCTACGAGCAGTACTTC. Protein sequence: CASSSVLSYEQYF. This chain uses TRBV5-1 with TRBJ2-7, with unresolved D. Between the trimmed V and J ends, which lost 3 bases and 1 base, there was a span of 8 bases. The CDR3 totals 13 residues. The germline V gene has CDR1 SGHRS and CDR2 YFSETQ.

The rearrangement joins TRBV19 to TRBJ2-3; maybe TRBD2 (6 bases). The CDR3 contains 15 residues. Per germline, CDR1 LNHDA and CDR2 SQIVND (reference sequence). The germline V and J ends were trimmed by 5 bases and 3 bases, with 15 bases remaining between them. In DNA, the CDR3 is TGTGCCAGTAGTGTCCGGGCGGGGAGGACAGATACGCAGTATTTT. Its translation is CASSVRAGRTDTQYF.

The rearrangement links TRBV7-2 to TRBJ2-5; D not resolved. V was cut by 2 bases and J by 4 bases, with 5 bases left in between. CDR1 and CDR2 from the germline V gene are SGHTA and FQGNSA. The CDR3 length is 12 residues. In DNA form, the CDR3 reads TGTGCCAGCAGCTTAATGGGAGAGACCCAGTACTTC. It specifies CASSLMGETQYF.

The chain employs TRBV5-4 and TRBJ1-1, with 10 bases identical to TRBD1. Germline V gene data show CDR1 as SGHNT and CDR2 as YYREEE (reference sequence). The CDR3 has 14 residues. With 5 bases clipped from V and 3 bases from J, the junction kept 4 bases outside the gene matches. For the CDR3, the DNA is TGTGCCAGCAGGACAGGGGGCGCGTACACTGAAGCTTTCTTT. Residues: CASRTGGAYTEAFF.

The chain carries TRBV18 and TRBJ2-3; D unresolved. Trimming removed 6 bases from V and 7 bases from J, with 20 bases in between. There are 15 residues in the CDR3. From germline, CDR1 is KGHSH and CDR2 LQKENI. The CDR3 protein is CASSLTHERGNTQYF. The CDR3 nucleotides are TGTGCCAGCTCCCTGACGCATGAGCGTGGGAATACGCAGTATTTT.

This clone was observed once. The V call is TRBV27, the J call TRBJ2-5; TRBD2 matches at 14 bases. The CDR3 is 15 residues long. After removal of 5 bases from V and 10 bases from J, the junction contained 9 bases not matched to a gene. CDR1 and CDR2 from the germline V gene are MNHEY and SMNVEV (reference sequence). The CDR3 loop is CASSPGLAGGLSQYF. The CDR3 DNA reads TGTGCCAGCAGTCCCGGACTAGCGGGGGGCCTTAGCCAGTACTTC.

The chain couples TRBV7-2 to TRBJ2-3; D is possibly TRBD1 or TRBD2 (7 bases each). V was cut by 5 bases and J by 5 bases, with 17 bases left in between. Germline V gene sequence: CDR1 SGHTA, CDR2 FQGNSA. The CDR3 is 15 residues long. This CDR3 reads CASSPRGGILDTQYF. CDR3 bases: TGTGCCAGCAGCCCCAGGGGGGGGATTCTAGATACGCAGTATTTT.

V and J are TRBV19 and TRBJ1-1; D is ambiguous. V lost 6 bases and J 1 base, leaving 9 bases between the germline ends. Germline CDR1 is LNHDA and CDR2 is SQIVND (reference sequence). The CDR3 has 13 amino acids. The CDR3 reads CASSLNANTEAFF. CDR3 DNA: TGTGCCAGTAGCTTAAATGCGAACACTGAAGCTTTCTTT. The full variable domain, with the rest looked up from reference TRBV19 and TRBJ1-1, is DGGITQSPKYLFRKEGQNVTLSCEQNLNHDAMYWYRQDPGQGLRLIYYSQIVNDFQKGDIAEGYSVSREKKESFPLTVTSAQKNPTAFYLCASSLNANTEAFFGQGTRLTVV.

This sequence joins TRBV5-4 and TRBJ1-4, with D possibly matching TRBD1 (5 bases). Germline assignment: CDR1 SGHNT and CDR2 YYREEE (reference sequence). This CDR3 region has 14 residues. V lost 4 bases, J lost 8 bases, and 15 bases lay in between. CDR3 DNA: TGTGCCAGCAGCCCCGGGACCTACCCCGAAAAACTGTTTTTT. Translation gives CASSPGTYPEKLFF. Looking up the rest from reference TRBV5-4 and TRBJ1-4 gives the full variable domain: ETGVTQSPTHLIKTRGQQVTLRCSSQSGHNTVSWYQQALGQGPQFIFQYYREEENGRGNFPPRFSGLQFPNYSSELNVNALELDDSALYLCASSPGTYPEKLFFGSGTQLSVL.

The V and J genes are TRBV18 and TRBJ2-3; 10 nucleotides agree with TRBD2. The germline V gene has CDR1 KGHSH and CDR2 LQKENI. The CDR3 consists of 19 residues. V lost 5 bases to trimming and J lost 0 bases; unmatched junction nucleotides: 14. The CDR3 protein is CASSSSLAGGRSSTDTQYF. The CDR3 DNA reads as TGTGCCAGCTCATCAAGCTTAGCGGGGGGCCGATCTAGCACAGATACGCAGTATTTT. The variable domain in full, with the rest retrieved from reference TRBV18 and TRBJ2-3, is NAGVMQNPRHLVRRRGQEARLRCSPMKGHSHVYWYRQLPEEGLKFMVYLQKENIIDESGMPKERFSAEFPKEGPSILRIQQVVRGDSAAYFCASSSSLAGGRSSTDTQYFGPGTRLTVL.

The chain employs TRBV5-6 and TRBJ2-1; 11 bases are a match to TRBD2. The trim removed 4 bases at V and 8 bases at J, leaving 14 bases unmatched. This CDR3 has 17 amino acids. Germline V gives CDR1 SGHDT, CDR2 YYEEEE. The CDR3, as DNA: TGTGCCAGCAGCAAAGGTGGGCTACTAGCGGGGGAGCATGAGCAGTTCTTC. As protein: CASSKGGLLAGEHEQFF.

This clone was recorded only once. The CDR3 loop reads CATGRGQGDTEAFF. CDR3 nucleotide sequence: TGTGCCACCGGCCGGGGACAGGGGGACACTGAAGCTTTCTTT. The chain carries TRBV10-3 and TRBJ1-1; 11 bases are shared with TRBD1. Germline-derived CDR1 and CDR2 are ENHRY and SYGVKD. This CDR3 has 14 amino acids. The trim removed 10 bases at V and 3 bases at J, leaving 7 bases unmatched.

The chain carries TRBV7-8 and TRBJ2-5; 14 positions match TRBD2. The germline CDR1 and CDR2 sequences are SGHVS and FQNEAQ. This CDR3 contains 17 residues. Trimming cost V 1 base and J 1 base; bases outside gene matches: 2. Written as DNA, the CDR3 is TGTGCCAGCAGCTTAGGACTAGCGGGGGGGCGCCAAGAGACCCAGTACTTC. Translation: CASSLGLAGGRQETQYF. The whole variable domain, remainder taken from reference TRBV7-8 and TRBJ2-5, is GAGVSQSPRYKVAKRGQDVALRCDPISGHVSLFWYQQALGQGPEFLTYFQNEAQLDKSGLPSDRFFAERPEGSVSTLKIQRTQQEDSAVYLCASSLGLAGGRQETQYFGPGTRLLVL.

J is TRBJ1-1 and V is TRBV29-1, with D unresolved. The CDR3 has 12 amino acids. V was shortened by 4 bases and J by 0 bases, with 6 bases between the two germline ends. Germline assignment: CDR1 SQVTM and CDR2 ANQGSEA. CDR3 sequence: CSVGSLNTEAFF. The CDR3 coding sequence is TGCAGCGTTGGGTCGCTGAACACTGAAGCTTTCTTT.